This TCR beta chain was documented in a study of vaccination effects on CD4 cells after COVID-19. Antigen-specific CD4+ T cells expanded by the ViraFEST assay with viral peptide pools were then sequenced. Once cultured for about 9 days, the cells underwent separation to obtain CD4+ T cells. All study participants received two doses of BNT162b2 or mRNA-1273 vaccine. Nobody among the vaccine recipients had prior SARS-CoV-2 infection (nucleocapsid antibodies were negative). Half-medium exchanges with IL-2 medium took place on days 3 and 7. Data came from immunoSEQ multiplex PCR; TCRdb stores just in-frame clones and leaves some out. This table holds 20,000 to 25,000 clones, roughly four fifths found once. As for this clone: The antigen is not known.

The V end lost 7 bases, the J end lost 2 bases, and 8 bases lay between the germline ends. CDR1 and CDR2 from the germline V gene are LNHDA and SQIVND (reference sequence). This CDR3 comprises 12 residues. Sequenced here: CD4+ T cells from PBMCs cultured with SARS-CoV-2 spike peptides, sampled after COVID-19 vaccination. The rearrangement joins TRBV19 to TRBJ2-5; D remains ambiguous. The source is a human donor who received a COVID-19 vaccine. Some clones in this sample may be carry-over from other donors' samples. As DNA, the CDR3 is TGTGCCAGTAACGACGGACAAGAGACCCAGTACTTC. Its translation: CASNDGQETQYF.